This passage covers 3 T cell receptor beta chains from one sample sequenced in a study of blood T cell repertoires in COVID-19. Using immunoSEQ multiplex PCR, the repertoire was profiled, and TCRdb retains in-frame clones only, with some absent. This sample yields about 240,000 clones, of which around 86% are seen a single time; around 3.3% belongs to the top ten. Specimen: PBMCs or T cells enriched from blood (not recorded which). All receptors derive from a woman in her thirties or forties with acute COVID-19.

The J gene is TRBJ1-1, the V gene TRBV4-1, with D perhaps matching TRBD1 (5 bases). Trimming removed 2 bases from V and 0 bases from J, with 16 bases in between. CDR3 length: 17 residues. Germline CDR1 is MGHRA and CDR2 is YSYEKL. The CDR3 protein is CASSQRAGGEMNTEAFF. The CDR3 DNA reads TGCGCCAGCAGCCAACGCGCGGGAGGGGAGATGAACACTGAAGCTTTCTTT.

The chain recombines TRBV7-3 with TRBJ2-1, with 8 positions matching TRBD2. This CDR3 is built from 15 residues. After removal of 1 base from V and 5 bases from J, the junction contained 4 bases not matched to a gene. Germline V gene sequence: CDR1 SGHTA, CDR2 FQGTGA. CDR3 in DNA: TGTGCCAGCAGCTTAAGTGGTAGCGGGAACAATGAGCAGTTCTTC. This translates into CASSLSGSGNNEQFF.

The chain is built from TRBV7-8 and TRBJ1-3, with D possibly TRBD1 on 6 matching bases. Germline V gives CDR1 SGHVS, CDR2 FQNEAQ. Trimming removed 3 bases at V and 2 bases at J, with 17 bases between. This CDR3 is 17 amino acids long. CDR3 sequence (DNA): TGTGCCAGCAGCTTCGTGTTCCGGGGGGCGCCTGGAAACACCATATATTTT. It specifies CASSFVFRGAPGNTIYF.